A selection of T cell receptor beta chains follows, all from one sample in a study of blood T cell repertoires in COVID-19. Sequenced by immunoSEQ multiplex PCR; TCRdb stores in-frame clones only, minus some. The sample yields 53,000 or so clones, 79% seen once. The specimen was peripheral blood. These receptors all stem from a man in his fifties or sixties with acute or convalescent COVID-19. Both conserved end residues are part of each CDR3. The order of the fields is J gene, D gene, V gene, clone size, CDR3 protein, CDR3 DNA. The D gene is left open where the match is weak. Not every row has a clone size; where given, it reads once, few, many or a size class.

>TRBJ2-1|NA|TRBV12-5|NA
CASGLEEIEQFF
TGTGCTAGTGGTTTGGAAGAGATTGAGCAGTTCTTC
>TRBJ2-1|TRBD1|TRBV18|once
CASSSGGSYNEQFF
TGTGCCAGCTCTTCAGGGGGCTCCTACAATGAGCAGTTCTTC
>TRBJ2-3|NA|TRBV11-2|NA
CASSFPTDTQYF
TGTGCCAGCAGCTTCCCTACAGATACGCAGTATTTT
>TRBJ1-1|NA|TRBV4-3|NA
CASSPYQGGLNTEAFF
TGCGCCAGCAGCCCCTACCAGGGAGGCCTGAACACTGAAGCTTTCTTT
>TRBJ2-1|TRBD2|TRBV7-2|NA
CASSSSPTSANNEQFF
TGTGCCAGCAGCTCCTCGCCAACTAGCGCAAACAATGAGCAGTTCTTC
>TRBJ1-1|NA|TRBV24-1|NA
CATRGGAGAEAFF
TGTGCCACCAGAGGAGGCGCCGGGGCTGAAGCTTTCTTT
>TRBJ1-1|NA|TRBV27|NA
CASSPLRGTEAFF
TGTGCCAGCAGTCCCCTACGTGGCACTGAAGCTTTCTTT
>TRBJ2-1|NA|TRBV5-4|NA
CASSLDRREQFF
TGTGCCAGCAGCTTGGACAGGCGTGAGCAGTTCTTC
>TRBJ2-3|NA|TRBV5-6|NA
CASSLLGDIASTDTQYF
TGTGCCAGCAGCCTCCTCGGGGACATCGCTAGCACAGATACGCAGTATTTT
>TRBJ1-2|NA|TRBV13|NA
CASSLDSDLTYYGYTF
TGTGCCAGCAGCTTAGACTCTGATCTCACCTACTATGGCTACACCTTC
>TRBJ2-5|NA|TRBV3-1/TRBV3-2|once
CASSQEAGLGTQYF
TGTGCCAGCAGCCAAGAGGCGGGGCTAGGGACCCAGTACTTC
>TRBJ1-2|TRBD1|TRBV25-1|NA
CASSEYSGTAKYGYTF
TGTGCCAGCAGTGAATATTCCGGGACAGCGAAGTATGGCTACACCTTC
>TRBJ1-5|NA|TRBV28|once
CASSLLPGGRGPQHF
TGTGCCAGCAGTTTACTCCCGGGGGGAAGAGGGCCCCAGCATTTT
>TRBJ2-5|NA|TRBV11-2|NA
CASSLAYQETQYF
TGTGCCAGCAGCTTAGCGTACCAAGAGACCCAGTACTTC
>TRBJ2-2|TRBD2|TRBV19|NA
CASSMGLAGVRPGELFF
TGTGCCAGTAGCATGGGACTAGCGGGAGTTCGGCCCGGGGAGCTGTTTTTT
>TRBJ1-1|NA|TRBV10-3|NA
CAISAHQQGEAFF
TGTGCCATCAGTGCGCACCAACAGGGTGAAGCTTTCTTT
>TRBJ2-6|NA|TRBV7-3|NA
CASSPETGDAGANVLTF
TGTGCCAGCAGCCCTGAGACAGGAGACGCTGGGGCCAACGTCCTGACTTTC
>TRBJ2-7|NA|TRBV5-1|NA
CASSSLTPPYEQYF
TGCGCCAGCAGCTCCCTGACACCTCCCTACGAGCAGTACTTC
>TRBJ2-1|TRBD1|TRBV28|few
CASSLGFGDRRFF
TGTGCCAGCAGTTTAGGGTTCGGGGACAGAAGGTTCTTC
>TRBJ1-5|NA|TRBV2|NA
CASTLGAGRSLSNQPQHF
TGTGCCAGCACCCTTGGGGCAGGTCGGAGCTTGAGCAATCAGCCCCAGCATTTT
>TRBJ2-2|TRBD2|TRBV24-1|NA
CATSDPPGGPVGTGELFF
TGTGCCACCAGTGACCCTCCGGGGGGACCAGTCGGCACCGGGGAGCTGTTTTTT
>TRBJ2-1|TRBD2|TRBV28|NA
CATLGTSGRWEQFF
TGTGCCACCCTAGGGACTAGCGGGAGATGGGAGCAGTTCTTC
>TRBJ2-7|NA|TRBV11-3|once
CASSLFSGDYEQYF
TGTGCCAGCAGCTTATTTAGCGGAGACTACGAGCAGTACTTC
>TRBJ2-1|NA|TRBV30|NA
CAWSRQGGNEQFF
TGTGCCTGGAGTAGGCAGGGGGGCAATGAGCAGTTCTTC
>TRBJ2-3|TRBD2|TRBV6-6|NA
CASSYPSGSTDTQYF
TGTGCCAGCAGTTACCCTAGCGGGAGCACAGATACGCAGTATTTT
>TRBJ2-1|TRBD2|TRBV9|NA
CASSVEAGVGNEQFF
TGTGCCAGCAGCGTAGAAGCGGGAGTCGGCAATGAGCAGTTCTTC
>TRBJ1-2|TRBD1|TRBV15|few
CATSRPGGYGYTF
TGTGCCACCAGCAGACCAGGGGGCTATGGCTACACCTTC
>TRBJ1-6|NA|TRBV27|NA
CASRELPNSPLHF
TGTGCCAGTCGGGAGCTGCCCAATTCACCCCTCCACTTT
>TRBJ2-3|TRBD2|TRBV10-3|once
CASRLAGYRTDTQYF
TGTGCCTCGCGACTAGCGGGTTACCGCACAGATACGCAGTATTTT
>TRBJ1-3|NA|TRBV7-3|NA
CASSLRGGEGNTIYF
TGTGCCAGCAGCTTGCGAGGGGGAGAAGGAAACACCATATATTTT
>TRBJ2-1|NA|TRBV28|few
CASSPPATNHNEQFF
TGTGCCAGCAGCCCCCCTGCGACAAATCACAATGAGCAGTTCTTC
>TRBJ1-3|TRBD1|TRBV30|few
CAWSTGGNSGNTIYF
TGTGCCTGGAGTACAGGGGGGAACTCCGGAAACACCATATATTTT
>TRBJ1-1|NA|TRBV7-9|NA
CASSLGHVNTEAFF
TGTGCCAGCAGCTTAGGGCACGTCAACACTGAAGCTTTCTTT
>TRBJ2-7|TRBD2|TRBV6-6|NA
CASNSGLAGYEQYF
TGTGCCAGCAATTCCGGACTAGCGGGATATGAGCAGTACTTC
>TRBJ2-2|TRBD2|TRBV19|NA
CASSIRAGAAGELFF
TGTGCCAGTAGTATACGAGCGGGAGCGGCCGGGGAGCTGTTTTTT
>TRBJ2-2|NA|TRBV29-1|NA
CSQAEGVPGELFF
TGCAGCCAAGCTGAAGGGGTCCCCGGGGAGCTGTTTTTT
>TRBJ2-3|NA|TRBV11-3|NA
CASSLVRTDTQYF
TGTGCCAGCAGCTTAGTGAGGACAGATACGCAGTATTTT
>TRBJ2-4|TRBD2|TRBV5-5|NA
CASSLEGGNIQYF
TGTGCCAGCAGCTTGGAGGGAGGGAACATTCAGTACTTC
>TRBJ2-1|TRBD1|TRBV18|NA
CASSLGGQDNEQFF
TGTGCCAGCTCTTTAGGGGGACAGGACAATGAGCAGTTCTTC
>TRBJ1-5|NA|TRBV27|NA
CASSNHTGYQPQHF
TGTGCCAGCAGCAACCACACAGGGTATCAGCCCCAGCATTTT
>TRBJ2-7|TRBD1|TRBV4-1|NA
CASSQEYRGAYEQYF
TGCGCCAGCAGCCAAGAATACAGGGGGGCCTACGAGCAGTACTTC